The clone carrying this T cell receptor beta chain is labeled medium-sized. Antigen specificity is unknown. At the DNA level, this CDR3 is encoded by other sequences in the same sample as well. Relapses following autologous stem cell transplantation were seen in all patients, with brentuximab vedotin exposure varying. The data belong to a study of PD-1 blockade in classical Hodgkin lymphoma. General study findings and limits: TCR diversity at baseline was reported to be reduced in newly diagnosed patients relative to healthy donors. Complete responders showed a baseline diversity that resembled the diversity of newly diagnosed patients.

The repertoire was sequenced with immunoSEQ multiplex PCR; TCRdb's copy has only in-frame clones and lacks some. This sample yields roughly 14,000 clones, of which 55% to 70% are seen a single time; roughly a tenth belongs to the top ten. Germline lookup yields CDR1 LNHDA and CDR2 SQIVND (reference sequence). With 4 bases removed from V and 6 bases from J, the gap between germline ends came to 10 bases. This CDR3 region has 13 residues. The chain recombines TRBV19 with TRBJ2-1; D unresolved. Specimen: peripheral blood mononuclear cells (PBMCs), collected at baseline. This receptor was taken from a human donor with classical Hodgkin lymphoma. The CDR3 loop reads CASSTRSLNEQFF. The CDR3 bases are TGTGCCAGTAGTACAAGATCACTCAATGAGCAGTTCTTC.